Each of the 19 T cell receptor beta chains below was sequenced from the same sample in a study of blood T cell repertoires in COVID-19 (TCRdb year 2020). Library method: the immunoSEQ multiplex PCR assay. TCRdb holds this immuneACCESS table with in-frame rearrangements only. Some clones are missing; in checked studies, unresolved V genes explain under half, and the rest has no known cause. For this sample the table gives 70,000 or so clones, of which 60% to 85% were detected only once. The top ten hold approximately 20% of the sample. The sequenced material came from peripheral blood. Source of these receptors: a human donor in a cohort sampled during active COVID-19.

The chain is built from TRBV7-9 and TRBJ1-5; a weak D match, TRBD1 (5 bases). The CDR3 runs 14 residues. Trimming pared 3 bases from V and 4 bases from J, leaving 10 bases between. Germline-derived CDR1 and CDR2 are SEHNR and FQNEAQ (reference sequence). CDR3 in DNA: TGTGCCAGCAGCTTGGCAGGGAGGAATCAGCCCCAGCATTTT. This gives the protein CASSLAGRNQPQHF.

This chain uses TRBV3-1 (or the pseudogene TRBV3-2) with TRBJ2-5; TRBD2 matches 7 bases. Germline V gene data show CDR1 as LGHDT and CDR2 as YNNKEL (reference sequence). The CDR3 is 16 amino acids. V lost 4 bases to trimming and J lost 2 bases; unmatched junction nucleotides: 10. The CDR3 bases are TGTGCCAGCAGCCCGAGGTGGCGGGAGTGGCAAGAGACCCAGTACTTC. It translates to CASSPRWREWQETQYF.

The chain couples TRBV2 to TRBJ2-4, with D perhaps TRBD1 (7 bases). Between the trimmed V and J ends, which lost 10 bases and 1 base, there was a span of 17 bases. The CDR3 length is 15 residues. Germline assignment: CDR1 SNHLY and CDR2 FYNNEI. CDR3 sequence (DNA): TGTGCCACCGGAGGGACAGCTTCTGCCAAAAACATTCAGTACTTC. Protein product: CATGGTASAKNIQYF.

This chain joins TRBV28 and TRBJ1-2; 7 bases align to TRBD1. The CDR3 is 14 residues long. The junction had 7 bases not matched to a gene; V was cut back by 5 bases and J by 4 bases. Germline V lookup: CDR1 MDHEN, CDR2 SYDVKM. The CDR3 DNA reads as TGTGCCAGCAGTCTAGGGACAGAGTTCTATGGCTACACCTTC. It codes for CASSLGTEFYGYTF.

On this clone: The sample holds other DNA sequences that translate to the same CDR3. This sequence joins TRBV3-1 (or the pseudogene TRBV3-2) and TRBJ2-7, with no clear D. The CDR3 is made up of 12 amino acids. Germline lookup yields CDR1 LGHDT and CDR2 YNNKEL (reference sequence). V shed 1 base and J shed 2 bases, with 3 bases lying between them. CDR3: CASSQAAYEQYF. The CDR3 DNA sequence: TGTGCCAGCAGCCAAGCTGCCTACGAGCAGTACTTC.

J is TRBJ1-4 and V is TRBV6-5, with 8 bases aligning to TRBD1. Looked up from germline, CDR1 is MNHEY and CDR2 is SVGAGI. The V and J ends lost 6 bases and 5 bases, in that order; junction bases with no gene match: 8. The length of the CDR3 is 15 residues. CDR3 residues: CASSQGQGANEKLFF. In DNA, the CDR3 is TGTGCCAGCAGCCAAGGACAGGGCGCAAATGAAAAACTGTTTTTT.

The rearrangement uses TRBV5-1 and TRBJ2-2; 7 bases map to TRBD2. The germline CDR1 and CDR2 sequences are SGHRS and YFSETQ. Trimming removed 0 bases from V and 6 bases from J; junction bases left unmatched: 5. The length of the CDR3 is 15 residues. CDR3 coding DNA: TGCGCCAGCAGCTTGGAGGCAGGGAGGGCCGGGGAGCTGTTTTTT. Translating it yields CASSLEAGRAGELFF.

This rearrangement joins TRBV3-1 (or the pseudogene TRBV3-2) to TRBJ1-6; perhaps TRBD1 as D (6 bases). Germline V gene lookup returns CDR1 LGHDT and CDR2 YNNKEL (reference sequence). Trimming took off 2 bases at V and 10 bases at J, with 12 bases between the two ends. This CDR3 has 14 residues. In nucleotides, the CDR3 is TGTGCCAGCAGCCAACAACAGGGAACCTCACCCCTCCACTTT. Translated, it gives CASSQQQGTSPLHF.

The chain is built from TRBV27 and TRBJ1-2; TRBD1 matches at 9 bases. V gave up 6 bases and J gave up 7 bases; unmatched junction bases: 9. Germline CDR1 and CDR2: MNHEY and SMNVEV (reference sequence). The CDR3 loop spans 14 amino acids. The CDR3 spells CASSGRGQGAGYTF. CDR3 in DNA: TGTGCCAGCAGCGGACGGGGACAGGGAGCTGGCTACACCTTC.

This clone was seen only a few times. This chain joins TRBV30 and TRBJ2-7; possible D gene TRBD1, 5 bases. The CDR3 consists of 12 residues. V was cut by 2 bases and J by 6 bases, with 11 bases left in between. Germline V gene data show CDR1 as GTSNPN and CDR2 as SVGIG (reference sequence). CDR3 loop: CAWSQRRGEQYF. For the CDR3, the DNA is TGTGCCTGGAGTCAAAGAAGGGGCGAGCAGTACTTC.

The rearrangement uses TRBV29-1 and TRBJ2-1; D may be TRBD1 (7 bases). Germline V gives CDR1 SQVTM, CDR2 ANQGSEA. The CDR3 length is 13 residues. V lost 2 bases to trimming and J lost 7 bases, with 12 bases between them. CDR3 sequence: CSVERTGGNEQFF. The CDR3 coding sequence is TGCAGCGTTGAAAGGACAGGAGGGAATGAGCAGTTCTTC.

Only a few counts were recorded for this clone. V usage is TRBV20-1 and J usage is TRBJ2-1; D unresolved. Germline V gene data show CDR1 as DFQATT and CDR2 as SNEGSKA (reference sequence). The CDR3 contains 14 residues. V was pared by 3 bases and J by 5 bases, with 14 bases between. The DNA for the CDR3 is TGCAGTGCTAGTAACGAGGCTCGTAACAATGAGCAGTTCTTC. This codes for CSASNEARNNEQFF.

CDR3 residues: CASSNLGLAGRNEQFF. Written as DNA, the CDR3 is TGTGCCAGCAGCAATCTGGGACTAGCGGGAAGGAATGAGCAGTTCTTC. The rearrangement links TRBV21-1 to TRBJ2-1; the table gives TRBD2 as D, unverified against the DNA. TRBV21-1 is designated a pseudogene. The CDR3 loop spans 16 amino acids.

This rearrangement joins TRBV19 to TRBJ2-1; 8 bases map to TRBD2. V lost 1 base, J lost 7 bases, and 9 bases stayed unmatched. CDR1 and CDR2 from the germline V gene are LNHDA and SQIVND (reference sequence). The CDR3 runs 16 residues. The CDR3 loop reads CASSIVAGGGRNEQFF. The CDR3 DNA reads TGTGCCAGTAGTATAGTGGCGGGGGGAGGGAGAAATGAGCAGTTCTTC.

CDR3 sequence: CSASRPGFEQYF. CDR3 bases: TGCAGTGCTAGTCGGCCAGGGTTTGAGCAGTACTTC. The chain joins TRBV20-1 to TRBJ2-7, with D perhaps TRBD1 (5 bases). Germline CDR1 reads DFQATT; CDR2 reads SNEGSKA (reference sequence). Between the trimmed V and J ends, which lost 3 bases and 7 bases, there was a span of 13 bases. The CDR3 runs 12 residues.

This clone showed up just a few times. V is TRBV6-6 and J is TRBJ2-7; no clear D. The V gene lost 3 bases and the J gene lost 3 bases, with 9 bases spanning the gap. The CDR3 spans 13 residues. Germline loops: CDR1 MNHNY, CDR2 SVGAGI (reference sequence). This chain's CDR3 is CASSYELFYEQYF. The CDR3, as DNA: TGTGCCAGCAGTTATGAACTTTTCTACGAGCAGTACTTC.

The genes are TRBV29-1 and TRBJ2-3, with 10 positions matching TRBD2. V dropped 3 bases and J dropped 0; count of bases not matched to a gene: 3. The germline gives CDR1 SQVTM, CDR2 ANQGSEA. The CDR3 runs to 15 residues. The CDR3 is CSVEIAGGSTDTQYF. CDR3 nucleotide sequence: TGCAGCGTTGAGATAGCGGGAGGCAGCACAGATACGCAGTATTTT.

The table lists this clone with a count of one. The chain couples TRBV25-1 to TRBJ2-3, with D possibly matching TRBD2 (5 bases). Germline CDR1 MGHDK, CDR2 SYGVNS. The V end was cut by 1 base, the J end by 6 bases, with 14 bases between. CDR3 length: 15 residues. CDR3 protein: CASSEWTRERDTQYF. The DNA of the CDR3 is TGTGCCAGCAGTGAATGGACGAGGGAGAGGGATACGCAGTATTTT.

The chain uses TRBV18 and TRBJ1-1, with D possibly matching TRBD1 (6 bases). With 1 base removed from V and 1 base from J, the gap between germline ends came to 13 bases. CDR3 size: 16 residues. Germline CDR1 and CDR2: KGHSH and LQKENI. The CDR3, as DNA: TGTGCCAGCTCACCACAGCGCCGGACAGCGAACACTGAAGCTTTCTTT. It codes for CASSPQRRTANTEAFF.